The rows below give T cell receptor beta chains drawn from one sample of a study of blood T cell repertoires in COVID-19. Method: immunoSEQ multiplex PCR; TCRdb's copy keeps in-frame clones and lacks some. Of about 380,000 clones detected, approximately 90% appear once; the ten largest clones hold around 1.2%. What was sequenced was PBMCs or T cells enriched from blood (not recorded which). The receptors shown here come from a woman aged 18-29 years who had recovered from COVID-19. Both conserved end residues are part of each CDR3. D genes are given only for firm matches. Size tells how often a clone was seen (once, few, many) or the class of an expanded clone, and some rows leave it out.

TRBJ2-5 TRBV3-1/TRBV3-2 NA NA TGTGCCAGCAGCCTTCCGATTGGACAGATTTTGGAGACCCAGTACTTC CASSLPIGQILETQYF
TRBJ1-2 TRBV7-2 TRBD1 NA TGTGCCAGCAGCCGACAGGGCTATGGCTACACCTTC CASSRQGYGYTF
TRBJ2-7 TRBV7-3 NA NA TGTGCCAGCAGCTTATTAAGCGGACCCTACGAGCAGTACTTC CASSLLSGPYEQYF
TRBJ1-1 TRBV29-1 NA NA TGCAGCCCCCAGGGGCCGACTAACACTGAAGCTTTCTTT CSPQGPTNTEAFF
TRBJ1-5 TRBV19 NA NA TGTGCCAGTACCCCGCGGGGGGCCCGGCAGCCCCAGCATTTT CASTPRGARQPQHF
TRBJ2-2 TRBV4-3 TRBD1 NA TGCGCCAGCAGCCAAGATCTAGGACAGGGGGTCATAAACACCGGGGAGCTGTTTTTT CASSQDLGQGVINTGELFF
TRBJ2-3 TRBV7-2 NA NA TGTGCCAGCAGTCAGGGGACGGGGGATACGCAGTATTTT CASSQGTGDTQYF
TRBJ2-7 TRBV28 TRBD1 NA TGTGCCAGCAGTTTAGACAGGGGGTACGAGCAGTACTTC CASSLDRGYEQYF
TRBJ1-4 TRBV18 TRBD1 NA TGTGCCAGCTCACCAGAGAGGGGCACAGGGGCAACTAATGAAAAACTGTTTTTT CASSPERGTGATNEKLFF
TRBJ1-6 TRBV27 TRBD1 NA TGTGCCAGCAGTGAGGGGGCGCCGGGTTCACCCCTCCACTTT CASSEGAPGSPLHF
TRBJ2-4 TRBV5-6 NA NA TGTGCCAGCAGCTTGGCCGCGGGGCCCGCCAAAAACATTCAGTACTTC CASSLAAGPAKNIQYF
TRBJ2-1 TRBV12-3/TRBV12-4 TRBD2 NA TGTGCCAGCAGCCCGGGAGGTTTCCATGAGCAGTTCTTC CASSPGGFHEQFF
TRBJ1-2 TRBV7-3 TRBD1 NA TGTGCCAGCAGCCGGGGACAGGGAAACTATGGCTACACCTTC CASSRGQGNYGYTF
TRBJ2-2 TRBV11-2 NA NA TGTGCCAGCAGAAAACTGAAGACAGCCAAGAACACCGGGGAGCTGTTTTTT CASRKLKTAKNTGELFF
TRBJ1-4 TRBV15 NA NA TGTGCCACCAGCAGAGCGGCAGGGTGGGGTGAAAAACTGTTTTTT CATSRAAGWGEKLFF
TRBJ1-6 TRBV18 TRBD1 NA TGTGCCAGCTCACCCTCTGGGGACAGAAATAATTCACCCCTCCACTTT CASSPSGDRNNSPLHF
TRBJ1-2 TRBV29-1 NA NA TGCAGCGTTGACAGGGGTCATGGCTACACCTTC CSVDRGHGYTF
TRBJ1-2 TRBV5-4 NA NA TGTGCCAGCAGCTTGGCAACAGGACCTCTCTATGGCTACACCTTC CASSLATGPLYGYTF
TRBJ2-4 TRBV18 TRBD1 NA TGTGCGAGCTCGTCGCTCCTGTTTACAGGGGGCGAAAAGGTCAAAAACATTCAGTACTTC CASSSLLFTGGEKVKNIQYF
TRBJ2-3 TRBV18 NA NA TGTGCCAGCTCGCCTCGGTCCGGGGATACGCAGTATTTT CASSPRSGDTQYF
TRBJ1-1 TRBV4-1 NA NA TGCGCCAGCAGCCAAATAACAGGGAACACTGAAGCTTTCTTT CASSQITGNTEAFF
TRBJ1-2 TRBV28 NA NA TGTGCCAGCACTCCCGGGGGGGGCGCGTATGGCTACACCTTC CASTPGGGAYGYTF
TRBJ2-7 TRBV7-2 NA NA TGTGCCAGCAGCCCTGACAGGAGCTCCTACGAGCAGTACTTC CASSPDRSSYEQYF
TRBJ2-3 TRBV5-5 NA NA TGTGCCAGCAGCCCTAGTACGGTCAGGGCAGCGCGGATGGGGACAGATACGCAGTATTTT CASSPSTVRAARMGTDTQYF
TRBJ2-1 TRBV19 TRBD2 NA TGTGCCAGTAGTGGACTAGGGGCCTACAATGAGCAGTTCTTC CASSGLGAYNEQFF
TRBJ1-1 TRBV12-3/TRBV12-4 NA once TGTGCCAGCAGTCAGAGACAGGTCACTGAAGCTTTCTTT CASSQRQVTEAFF
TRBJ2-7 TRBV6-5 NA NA TGTGCCAGCGCTGGGCAGTCAGTCCACGAGCAGTACTTC CASAGQSVHEQYF
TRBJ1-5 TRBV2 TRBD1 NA TGTGCCAGCAGGCCCTGGACAGGGAAGAATCAGCCCCAGCATTTT CASRPWTGKNQPQHF
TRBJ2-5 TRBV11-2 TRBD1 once TGTGCCAGCAGCTTAGGGGTGGGACAGGGGGAGCTGGAGACCCAGTACTTC CASSLGVGQGELETQYF
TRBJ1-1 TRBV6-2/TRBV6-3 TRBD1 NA TGTGCCAGCACCCCAGGACAGGGGTTTGCCCTTGAAGCTTTCTTT CASTPGQGFALEAFF
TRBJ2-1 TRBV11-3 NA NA TGTGCCAGCAGTTTGCAGGGTGTCTCCTACAATGAGCAGTTCTTC CASSLQGVSYNEQFF
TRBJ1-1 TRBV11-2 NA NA TGTGCCAGCAGCTTAGCAAGCCTCATGAACACTGAAGCTTTCTTT CASSLASLMNTEAFF
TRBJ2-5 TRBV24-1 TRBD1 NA TGTGCCACCAGTGAACCCCAAGGACAGGCCCTCCAAGAGACCCAGTACTTC CATSEPQGQALQETQYF
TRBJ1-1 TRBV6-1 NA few TGTGCCAGCAGTGACAGGGACTACATGAACACTGAAGCTTTCTTT CASSDRDYMNTEAFF
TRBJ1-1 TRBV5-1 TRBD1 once TGCGCCAGCAGCCCCGGGACAGGGTGGGAAGCTTTCTTT CASSPGTGWEAFF
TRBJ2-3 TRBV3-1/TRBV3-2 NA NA TGTGCCAGCAGCCAAGAATCCCCAATCCCCCCCCAGTATTTT CASSQESPIPPQYF
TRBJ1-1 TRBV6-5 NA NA TGTGCCAGCAGTTCCCAGGGGAACACTGAAGCTTTCTTT CASSSQGNTEAFF
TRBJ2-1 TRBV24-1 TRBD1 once TGTGCCACCAGGGACAGGGACAATGAGCAGTTCTTC CATRDRDNEQFF
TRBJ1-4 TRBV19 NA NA TGTGCCAGTAGTGGAGACAACCGAGGGGAAAAACTGTTTTTT CASSGDNRGEKLFF
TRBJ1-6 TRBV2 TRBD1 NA TGTGCCAGCAGGGAGGACAGGGCCAATTCACCCCTCCACTTT CASREDRANSPLHF
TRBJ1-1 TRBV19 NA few TGTGCCAGTAGTATAGTCCCTGGAGCCACTGAAGCTTTCTTT CASSIVPGATEAFF
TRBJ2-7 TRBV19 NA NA TGTGCCAGTAGTATTCAACCAGGGTCAGCCTACGAGCAGTACTTC CASSIQPGSAYEQYF
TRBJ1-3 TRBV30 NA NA TGTGCCTGGAGTGGGGACTTCTCTGGAAACACCATATATTTT CAWSGDFSGNTIYF
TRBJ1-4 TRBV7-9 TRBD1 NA TGTGCCAGCAGCTTAGCGAAAGGACAGGTCGGGGAAAAACTGTTTTTT CASSLAKGQVGEKLFF
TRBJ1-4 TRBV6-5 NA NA TGTGCCAGCAGGGGTCAGGGGAGGGTCGGAAAACTGTTTTTT CASRGQGRVGKLFF
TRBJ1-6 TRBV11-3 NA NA TGTGCCAGCAGCAACGGGAATTCACCCCTCCACTTT CASSNGNSPLHF
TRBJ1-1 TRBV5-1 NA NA TGCGCCAGCAGTAGGCGAGAGGGGAACACTGAAGCTTTCTTT CASSRREGNTEAFF
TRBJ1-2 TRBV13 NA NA TGTGCCAGCAGCTTAGTGGTCACGGCGGGTGGCTACACCTTC CASSLVVTAGGYTF
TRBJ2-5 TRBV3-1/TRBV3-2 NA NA TGTGCCAGCAGACCCTTGGGAGGGACCCAGTACTTC CASRPLGGTQYF
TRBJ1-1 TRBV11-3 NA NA TGTGCCAGCAGCTTAGAAGGGGGGAACACTGAAGCTTTCTTT CASSLEGGNTEAFF
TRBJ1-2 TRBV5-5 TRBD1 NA TGTGCCAGCAGGGAGGACAGGGGGCGCCGTAACTATGGCTACACCTTC CASREDRGRRNYGYTF
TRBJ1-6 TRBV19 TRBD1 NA TGTGCCAGTAGTAGAGGGGGCGCGGCGTCACCCCCCCACTTT CASSRGGAASPPHF
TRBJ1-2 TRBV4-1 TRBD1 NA TGCGCCAGCAGCCAAGATGGCGGACAGGGGGCGAGGGGCTACACCTTC CASSQDGGQGARGYTF